The clone carrying this T cell receptor (beta chain) was observed a few times. Antigen unknown. The data were taken from a study of regulatory T cells in long-lasting Graves disease. Study conclusions and caveats: Accuracy could have been hurt by small sample size. The TCR repertoire of persistent Graves' patients was less diverse than that of newly diagnosed ones.

The TCR beta library used iRepertoire HTBI primers with Arm-PCR amplification of CDR3. Original data processing: Across the samples, identification revealed 55 to 80 TRBV and about 15 TRBJ segments. TCRdb reprocessed the multiplex PCR reads with MiXCR, giving one entry per CDR3 protein. The V and J calls here are based on TCRdb, not the publication. The data contain about 660,000 distinct CDR3 sequences, approximately 29% of them seen just once; the ten biggest clones take up 40% to 50%. Time point: persistent/refractory GD, antithyroid drugs over 5 years with positive TRAb. PBMCs were the source of the RNA used for TCR sequencing. The specimen was peripheral blood mononuclear cells (PBMCs), collected when the disease was refractory, from a patient treated with antithyroid drugs. The source is a female donor with Graves disease.

For the CDR3, the DNA is TGTGCCAGCAGCCGAACAGGGGTCTATCAGCCCCAGCATTTT. This codes for CASSRTGVYQPQHF. The chain employs TRBV11-1 and TRBJ1-5, with TRBD1 matching over 7 bases. J lost 5 bases, V lost 5 bases, and 6 bases had no gene match. Per germline, CDR1 SGHAT and CDR2 FQDESV (reference sequence). The CDR3 runs 14 residues.